These T cell receptor beta chains were read from a single sample in a study of cytomegalovirus exposure and HLA in healthy donors. The repertoire was sequenced with immunoSEQ multiplex PCR; TCRdb's copy has only in-frame clones and lacks some. The table shows about 170,000 clones, with 65% to 80% occurring only once. Sequencing was carried out using PBMCs. Receptors were obtained from a woman in her forties or fifties in good health and CMV-seropositive. Each CDR3 is given with its conserved first and last residue. The order of the fields is CDR3 DNA, CDR3 protein, V gene, J gene, clone size, D gene. The D gene is left open where the match is weak. Some rows have no size entry. The others give once, few or many, or a class for an expanded clone.

CDR3 DNA: TGTGCCAGTAGTCAGACTAGCGGAAGCACAGATACGCAGTATTTT
CDR3 protein: CASSQTSGSTDTQYF
V gene: TRBV19
J gene: TRBJ2-3
clone size: few
D gene: TRBD2

CDR3 DNA: TGTGCCAGCAGCTTAGCGGTGGGACTAGCGGGGGAGCAGTTCTTC
CDR3 protein: CASSLAVGLAGEQFF
V gene: TRBV7-2
J gene: TRBJ2-1
clone size: -
D gene: TRBD2

CDR3 DNA: TGCGCCAGCAGCTTGGCGACAGGGCCAATGAACACTGAAGCTTTCTTT
CDR3 protein: CASSLATGPMNTEAFF
V gene: TRBV5-1
J gene: TRBJ1-1
clone size: -
D gene: TRBD1

CDR3 DNA: TGTGCCAGCAGCGCCTCTATGAACACTGAAGCTTTCTTT
CDR3 protein: CASSASMNTEAFF
V gene: TRBV9
J gene: TRBJ1-1
clone size: -
D gene: -

CDR3 DNA: TGTGCCAGCTCACCTGAGTTGGGGAGCTCCTACGAGCAGTACTTC
CDR3 protein: CASSPELGSSYEQYF
V gene: TRBV18
J gene: TRBJ2-7
clone size: -
D gene: -

CDR3 DNA: TGTGCCAGCAGTGACGAACTGCGGGACAGGTCCTACGAGCAGTACTTC
CDR3 protein: CASSDELRDRSYEQYF
V gene: TRBV6-1
J gene: TRBJ2-7
clone size: -
D gene: TRBD1

CDR3 DNA: TGTGCCAGCTCACCAAACAGGGCTTACGAGCAGTACTTC
CDR3 protein: CASSPNRAYEQYF
V gene: TRBV18
J gene: TRBJ2-7
clone size: -
D gene: -

CDR3 DNA: TGTGCCAGCAGCTGGGGACTAGCGTTGGCAGATACGCAGTATTTT
CDR3 protein: CASSWGLALADTQYF
V gene: TRBV11-2
J gene: TRBJ2-3
clone size: -
D gene: TRBD2

CDR3 DNA: TGTGCTTGGGAACAGGGAAGAAACACCATATATTTT
CDR3 protein: CAWEQGRNTIYF
V gene: TRBV7-2
J gene: TRBJ1-3
clone size: -
D gene: -

CDR3 DNA: TGTGCCAGCAGTGACTCAGGAGGGGTAGCGAGGGCAGCATTCGATACGCAGTATTTT
CDR3 protein: CASSDSGGVARAAFDTQYF
V gene: TRBV6-4
J gene: TRBJ2-3
clone size: -
D gene: -

CDR3 DNA: TGTGCCAGCAGTTTACCGAGCGGGATCTACAATGAGCAGTTCTTC
CDR3 protein: CASSLPSGIYNEQFF
V gene: TRBV28
J gene: TRBJ2-1
clone size: -
D gene: TRBD2

CDR3 DNA: TGTGCCAGCAGCGGCTTACAGGGGTCCGGGGAGCTGTTTTTT
CDR3 protein: CASSGLQGSGELFF
V gene: TRBV11-3
J gene: TRBJ2-2
clone size: -
D gene: TRBD1

CDR3 DNA: TGTGCCAGCTCACCTTCCGATAACTTCTATGGCTACACCTTC
CDR3 protein: CASSPSDNFYGYTF
V gene: TRBV18
J gene: TRBJ1-2
clone size: -
D gene: -

CDR3 DNA: TGTGCCAGCTACCCCCCACAGGGGACGGGAGCTTTCTTT
CDR3 protein: CASYPPQGTGAFF
V gene: TRBV18
J gene: TRBJ1-1
clone size: -
D gene: TRBD1

CDR3 DNA: TGTGCCAGCAAAGGGGCTGGAAACACCATATATTTT
CDR3 protein: CASKGAGNTIYF
V gene: TRBV6-5
J gene: TRBJ1-3
clone size: -
D gene: -

CDR3 DNA: TGTGCCAGCAGTGAATTGTACAGGAATTCACCCCTCCACTTT
CDR3 protein: CASSELYRNSPLHF
V gene: TRBV6-1
J gene: TRBJ1-6
clone size: -
D gene: -

CDR3 DNA: TGTGCCAGCAGCAGAGGCAGGGGCAATGAAAAACTGTTTTTT
CDR3 protein: CASSRGRGNEKLFF
V gene: TRBV9
J gene: TRBJ1-4
clone size: once
D gene: -

CDR3 DNA: TGTGCCAGCAGTTTACCCCGGACAGGGTTGATCTACGAGCAGTACTTC
CDR3 protein: CASSLPRTGLIYEQYF
V gene: TRBV28
J gene: TRBJ2-7
clone size: -
D gene: TRBD1

CDR3 DNA: TGTGCCAGCAGTTACCAGGGCGAATACAATGAGCAGTTCTTC
CDR3 protein: CASSYQGEYNEQFF
V gene: TRBV6-6
J gene: TRBJ2-1
clone size: -
D gene: -

CDR3 DNA: TGTGCCAGCAGTTACGGGGACAGGAGCTACACCGGGGAGCTGTTTTTT
CDR3 protein: CASSYGDRSYTGELFF
V gene: TRBV6-5
J gene: TRBJ2-2
clone size: -
D gene: TRBD1

CDR3 DNA: TGCGCCAGCAGCTTGGGGACGGGATTCCAAGAGACCCAGTACTTC
CDR3 protein: CASSLGTGFQETQYF
V gene: TRBV5-1
J gene: TRBJ2-5
clone size: -
D gene: -

CDR3 DNA: TGTGCCAGCAGTTCCTACAGGGGGCCCAAAAACATTCAGTACTTC
CDR3 protein: CASSSYRGPKNIQYF
V gene: TRBV28
J gene: TRBJ2-4
clone size: -
D gene: TRBD1

CDR3 DNA: TGTGCCAGCAGCTTAGAGAACAGGGGGGACGCAGATACGCAGTATTTT
CDR3 protein: CASSLENRGDADTQYF
V gene: TRBV7-2
J gene: TRBJ2-3
clone size: -
D gene: TRBD1

CDR3 DNA: TGTGCCAGCAGCCCCCACCGGGGAGTGGGTTATGGCTACACCTTC
CDR3 protein: CASSPHRGVGYGYTF
V gene: TRBV5-3
J gene: TRBJ1-2
clone size: -
D gene: -

CDR3 DNA: TGTGCCAGCAGCCTCCCGGGTTATGGCTACACCTTC
CDR3 protein: CASSLPGYGYTF
V gene: TRBV7-6
J gene: TRBJ1-2
clone size: -
D gene: -

CDR3 DNA: TGTGCCAGTAGTACCCGTCGGACAGGGGAGAACACTGAAGCTTTCTTT
CDR3 protein: CASSTRRTGENTEAFF
V gene: TRBV19
J gene: TRBJ1-1
clone size: few
D gene: TRBD1

CDR3 DNA: TGCGCCAGCAGCTGGAGGGGGACGGGGAGGGCGGCAGATACGCAGTATTTT
CDR3 protein: CASSWRGTGRAADTQYF
V gene: TRBV4-3
J gene: TRBJ2-3
clone size: -
D gene: -

CDR3 DNA: TGTGCCAGCAGATCCGACAGGGGGCAACGTCAATCTAACTATGGCTACACCTTC
CDR3 protein: CASRSDRGQRQSNYGYTF
V gene: TRBV27
J gene: TRBJ1-2
clone size: -
D gene: TRBD1

CDR3 DNA: TGTGCCAGCAGTTTAGTCAGGGGTCGTGGCTACACCTTC
CDR3 protein: CASSLVRGRGYTF
V gene: TRBV28
J gene: TRBJ1-2
clone size: -
D gene: -

CDR3 DNA: TGTGCCAGCAGCTCCTACTCGACAGGGGATCAGCCCCAGCATTTT
CDR3 protein: CASSSYSTGDQPQHF
V gene: TRBV5-6
J gene: TRBJ1-5
clone size: -
D gene: TRBD1

CDR3 DNA: TGTGCCAGCAGCGTAGGCGGACAGGGGCTTCAGCCCCAGCATTTT
CDR3 protein: CASSVGGQGLQPQHF
V gene: TRBV9
J gene: TRBJ1-5
clone size: -
D gene: TRBD1

CDR3 DNA: TGTGCCAGCAGCGTCCCGACTCGCTCCTACGAGCAGTACTTC
CDR3 protein: CASSVPTRSYEQYF
V gene: TRBV13
J gene: TRBJ2-7
clone size: -
D gene: -

CDR3 DNA: TGTGCCAGCAGCCTTCCCTGGGCGGGGGTCAGATGTGGGGAGACCCAGTACTTC
CDR3 protein: CASSLPWAGVRCGETQYF
V gene: TRBV7-9
J gene: TRBJ2-5
clone size: -
D gene: TRBD2